This passage covers 18 T cell receptor beta chains from one sample sequenced in a study of T cells expressing NK-cell markers. TCRdb reprocessed the 5' RACE reads, keeping one entry per CDR3 protein, no DNA. This sample contains about 460,000 distinct CDR3 sequences. The sequenced sample consisted of blood T cells: a sorted CD56 or NKG2C T cell subset, CD4+ or CD8+ T cells, or bulk PBMC T cells (not recorded which). These receptors were taken from a woman aged 50 to 65 in good health.

The chain recombines TRBV18 with TRBJ1-4. Germline V lookup: CDR1 KGHSH, CDR2 LQKENI. CDR3 length: 13 residues. The CDR3: CASSQSRNEKLFF.

The rearrangement joins TRBV5-1 to TRBJ2-6; without DNA, the TCRdb call of TRBD2 cannot be checked. Germline V gene sequence: CDR1 SGHRS, CDR2 YFSETQ. The CDR3 spans 18 residues. CDR3 amino acids: CASSLEGLGSSGANVLTF.

The chain carries TRBV15 and TRBJ2-2. The CDR3 is made up of 13 amino acids. Germline CDR1 is LNHNV and CDR2 is YYDKDF (reference sequence). CDR3 residues: CATSRDRAGELFF.

The CDR3 loop reads CASSLRSRAASTDTQYF. The chain uses TRBV7-2 and TRBJ2-3. Looked up from germline, CDR1 is SGHTA and CDR2 is FQGNSA. There are 17 residues in the CDR3.

This chain links TRBV5-5 with TRBJ1-4. Germline V gives CDR1 SGHKS, CDR2 YYEKEE (reference sequence). The CDR3 totals 14 residues. Here the CDR3 reads CASSRPPSNEKLFF.

This chain links TRBV4-1 with TRBJ2-1. There are 12 residues in the CDR3. Looked up from germline, CDR1 is MGHRA and CDR2 is YSYEKL. The chain's CDR3 is CASSQETREQFF.

J is TRBJ2-2 and V is TRBV2; TCRdb proposes TRBD2, but this gene call is untestable without DNA. This CDR3 has 17 amino acids. Germline V CDR1 and CDR2: SNHLY, FYNNEI. The CDR3 loop is CASSRTSGRVLTGELFF.

V usage is TRBV18 and J usage is TRBJ2-2; lacking DNA, the TRBD1 call made by TCRdb goes unchecked. The CDR3 totals 19 residues. Germline assignment: CDR1 KGHSH and CDR2 LQKENI. Here the CDR3 reads CASSPLHKPGGLGTGELFF. The whole variable domain, filled in from reference TRBV18 and TRBJ2-2, reads NAGVMQNPRHLVRRRGQEARLRCSPMKGHSHVYWYRQLPEEGLKFMVYLQKENIIDESGMPKERFSAEFPKEGPSILRIQQVVRGDSAAYFCASSPLHKPGGLGTGELFFGEGSRLTVL.

V and J are TRBV6-2 or TRBV6-3 and TRBJ2-2; absent DNA, TCRdb's TRBD2 call cannot be checked. Germline loops: CDR1 MNHEY, CDR2 SVGEGT. There are 16 residues in the CDR3. The CDR3 is CASRGLAGGMAGELFF.

The chain uses TRBV5-1 and TRBJ2-7; TCRdb's D gene call, TRBD2, goes unchecked for lack of DNA. Looked up from germline, CDR1 is SGHRS and CDR2 is YFSETQ. The CDR3 length is 16 residues. CDR3 loop: CASSLTLSGGAYEQYF. Full variable domain (remainder filled in from reference TRBV5-1 and TRBJ2-7): KAGVTQTPRYLIKTRGQQVTLSCSPISGHRSVSWYQQTPGQGLQFLFEYFSETQRNKGNFPGRFSGRQFSNSRSEMNVSTLELGDSALYLCASSLTLSGGAYEQYFGPGTRLTVT.

This chain joins TRBV15 and TRBJ2-5; with no DNA, the TCRdb D assignment of TRBD2 cannot be verified. The CDR3 loop spans 16 amino acids. Germline loops: CDR1 LNHNV, CDR2 YYDKDF (reference sequence). The CDR3 here is CATSRGGLAGEVAQYF.

The V gene is TRBV11-2, the J gene TRBJ2-1. The CDR3 spans 15 residues. Germline V gives CDR1 SGHAT, CDR2 FQNNGV. The CDR3 region is CASSLKTVLYNEQFF.

CDR3 region: CSALGPGQTAYGYTF. V gene TRBV29-1 combines with J gene TRBJ1-2. This CDR3 comprises 15 residues. CDR1 and CDR2 from the germline V gene are SQVTM and ANQGSEA. The whole variable domain, filled in from reference TRBV29-1 and TRBJ1-2, reads SAVISQKPSRDICQRGTSLTIQCQVDSQVTMMFWYRQQPGQSLTLIATANQGSEATYESGFVIDKFPISRPNLTFSTLTVSNMSPEDSSIYLCSALGPGQTAYGYTFGSGTRLTVV.

The chain carries TRBV7-8 and TRBJ2-4; checking the TCRdb D call of TRBD1 is not possible without DNA. The germline CDR1 and CDR2 sequences are SGHVS and FQNEAQ. This CDR3 has 14 amino acids. This CDR3 reads CASSLRDRANIQYF.

This chain joins TRBV12-5 and TRBJ2-3; no DNA is available, so the TRBD1 call from TCRdb remains unchecked. The germline gives CDR1 LGHNT, CDR2 FRNRAP. This CDR3 contains 14 residues. This CDR3 is CASGLGRRTDTQYF.

The chain has TRBV7-4 and TRBJ2-7; TCRdb names TRBD2, which stays unverified in the absence of DNA. Looked up from germline, CDR1 is SGHVT and CDR2 is SQSDAQ. This CDR3 has 14 amino acids. CDR3 residues: CASSPRTSGRQQYF. The full variable domain, its missing parts supplied by reference TRBV7-4 and TRBJ2-7, is GAGVSQSPRYKVAKRGRDVALRCDSISGHVTLYWYRQTLGQGSEVLTYSQSDAQRDKSGRPSGRFSAERPERSVSTLKIQRTEQGDSAVYLCASSPRTSGRQQYFGPGTRLTVT.

The gene calls are TRBV24-1 and TRBJ2-2; the TCRdb call, TRBD2, lacks DNA for checking. The CDR3 is 17 residues long. Per germline, CDR1 KGHDR and CDR2 SFDVKD. The CDR3: CATSDSPAGFSSGELFF.

CDR3 region: CASSQLPTGTTNEKLFF. This sequence joins TRBV3-1 and TRBJ1-4; TCRdb selects TRBD1, and the lack of DNA leaves this call unchecked. Germline V CDR1 and CDR2: LGHDT, YNNKEL (reference sequence). This CDR3 is 17 amino acids long.